Shown below are 17 T cell receptor beta chains from a single sample sequenced in a study of OX40 agonist ivuxolimab in advanced cancers. The assay was immunoSEQ multiplex PCR, and TCRdb's table has in-frame clones only and misses some. The sample records about 70,000 clones, 90% to 95% being singletons. The sample consisted of CD4+ or CD8+ T cells sorted from blood, taken in a trial of the OX40 agonist ivuxolimab. The source of these receptors is an adult with an advanced solid tumor such as melanoma, head and neck, liver or kidney cancer.

This clone has a single count. The V gene is TRBV9, the J gene TRBJ1-1; no clear D. Germline loops: CDR1 SGDLS, CDR2 YYNGEE. V was shortened by 0 bases and J by 4 bases, with 13 bases between the two germline ends. The CDR3 is 15 residues long. This CDR3 is CASSVDLTPPTEAFF. In nucleotides, the CDR3 is TGTGCCAGCAGCGTAGACCTCACCCCGCCCACTGAAGCTTTCTTT.

Concerning this clone itself: The limits of the CDR3 on the DNA are not certain, so only TCRdb's listed CDR3 is given. The chain combines TRBV27 with TRBJ2-1. The germline V gene has CDR1 MNHEY and CDR2 SMNVEV (reference sequence). The CDR3 spans 15 amino acids, including both terminal residues. This CDR3 reads CASSSSSRGPNEQFF.

This sequence joins TRBV5-1 and TRBJ2-3; 7 bases map to TRBD2. CDR1 and CDR2 (germline): SGHRS, YFSETQ. The trim removed 7 bases at V and 0 bases at J, leaving 5 bases unmatched. The CDR3 contains 14 residues. For the CDR3, the DNA is TGCGCCAGCGCAGCGGGGTCTAGCACAGATACGCAGTATTTT. Protein: CASAAGSSTDTQYF.

Worth noting for this clone: Its ends do not fully match the called genes, so a read error is possible. Other DNA sequences in the same sample also yield this CDR3. V is TRBV19 and J is TRBJ2-7; 13 bases are shared with TRBD2. The CDR3 contains 15 residues. From germline, CDR1 is LNHDA and CDR2 SQIVND (reference sequence). CDR3 loop: CASSMTSGRRHEQYF. CDR3 sequence (DNA): TGCGCCAGTAGTATGACTAGCGGGAGGCGACACGAGCAGTACTTC.

This clone has a single count. The chain links TRBV15 to TRBJ2-7; a weak D match, TRBD1 (5 bases). CDR1 is LNHNV, CDR2 YYDKDF, per germline (reference sequence). V gave up 4 bases and J gave up 2 bases, with 24 bases separating them. The CDR3 spans 18 residues. The CDR3 DNA is TGTGCCACCAGCAAAGGTCGAGGCAGGGCGAACTATACCTACGAGCAGTACTTC. This encodes CATSKGRGRANYTYEQYF.

The chain combines TRBV11-2 with TRBJ2-1; a possible D gene is TRBD2 (5 bases). Germline lookup yields CDR1 SGHAT and CDR2 FQNNGV. The CDR3 spans 16 residues. Trimming stripped 4 bases from V and 5 bases from J, with 18 bases between. Here the CDR3 reads CASSSVSDGMHNEQFF. Here the CDR3 DNA reads TGTGCCAGCAGCTCGGTGTCGGACGGGATGCACAATGAGCAGTTCTTC.

This chain connects TRBV6-8 to TRBJ1-4, with a possible D match to TRBD1 (6 bases). V was cut by 5 bases and J by 7 bases, with 23 bases left in between. Germline V gives CDR1 MNHGY, CDR2 SAAAGT. CDR3 length: 17 amino acids. CDR3 sequence: CASSPDVQTGRGEKLFF. The CDR3 DNA reads TGTGCCAGCAGTCCGGACGTACAGACAGGCCGGGGTGAAAAACTGTTTTTT.

V is TRBV7-3 and J is TRBJ2-7; D is ambiguous. V shed 4 bases and J shed 5 bases, with 6 bases lying between them. The CDR3 runs to 11 residues. Germline-derived CDR1 and CDR2 are SGHTA and FQGTGA. The CDR3 DNA is TGTGCCAGCAGCTCTGGGGACGAGCAGTACTTC. This gives the protein CASSSGDEQYF.

This sequence joins TRBV5-1 and TRBJ2-3; no reliable D call. Trimming removed 0 bases from V and 5 bases from J, with 7 bases in between. The CDR3 has 13 amino acids. CDR1 SGHRS and CDR2 YFSETQ come from the germline V gene. The CDR3 bases are TGCGCCAGCAGCTTGGGGGGTAAAGATACGCAGTATTTT. It translates to CASSLGGKDTQYF. The whole variable domain, filled in from reference TRBV5-1 and TRBJ2-3, reads KAGVTQTPRYLIKTRGQQVTLSCSPISGHRSVSWYQQTPGQGLQFLFEYFSETQRNKGNFPGRFSGRQFSNSRSEMNVSTLELGDSALYLCASSLGGKDTQYFGPGTRLTVL.

The chain links TRBV6-6 to TRBJ1-2; 8 nucleotides match TRBD1. V shed 9 bases, J shed 2 bases, and the junction held 14 bases outside the gene matches. Per the germline V gene, CDR1 is MNHNY and CDR2 is SVGAGI (reference sequence). This CDR3 has 16 amino acids. The CDR3 DNA sequence: TGTGCCAGTAGACCCGGGACAGGAGTCTTCAACTATGGCTACACCTTC. It specifies CASRPGTGVFNYGYTF.

The chain links TRBV28 to TRBJ1-5; no reliable D call. The CDR3 is made up of 12 amino acids. Germline V gene data show CDR1 as MDHEN and CDR2 as SYDVKM. Deletions cut 5 bases from V and 7 bases from J, with 9 bases between. The CDR3 coding sequence is TGTGCCAGCAGTAGGTCCCGACAGCCCCAGCATTTT. Protein product: CASSRSRQPQHF.

The CDR3 reads CASSFRGEQYF. As DNA, the CDR3 is TGTGCCAGCAGCTTCAGGGGGGAGCAGTACTTC. The chain carries TRBV11-2 and TRBJ2-7, with 7 nucleotides matching TRBD1. CDR1 is SGHAT, CDR2 FQNNGV, per germline. V dropped 3 bases and J dropped 7; count of bases not matched to a gene: 0. This CDR3 spans 11 amino acids.

The rearrangement joins TRBV7-9 to TRBJ2-3; the match to TRBD2 covers 12 bases. Germline trimming cut 1 base from V and 2 bases from J; bases unmatched to any gene: 1. The germline gives CDR1 SEHNR, CDR2 FQNEAQ (reference sequence). This CDR3 is built from 16 residues. The CDR3 DNA is TGTGCCAGCAGCTTAGGACTAGCGGGAGTCACAGATACGCAGTATTTT. It translates to CASSLGLAGVTDTQYF. The full variable domain, completed using reference TRBV7-9 and TRBJ2-3, is DTGVSQNPRHKITKRGQNVTFRCDPISEHNRLYWYRQTLGQGPEFLTYFQNEAQLEKSRLLSDRFSAERPKGSFSTLEIQRTEQGDSAMYLCASSLGLAGVTDTQYFGPGTRLTVL.

This chain joins TRBV19 and TRBJ2-3; no clear D gene. The CDR3 runs to 11 residues. The germline V gene has CDR1 LNHDA and CDR2 SQIVND (reference sequence). Trimming removed 3 bases from V and 7 bases from J, with 5 bases in between. The CDR3, as DNA: TGTGCCAGTAGTATGGAGTATACGCAGTATTTT. Protein product: CASSMEYTQYF.

The V call is TRBV5-1, the J call TRBJ2-5; 7 bases agree with TRBD1. This CDR3 contains 16 residues. J lost 5 bases, V lost 4 bases, and 14 bases had no gene match. Germline V lookup: CDR1 SGHRS, CDR2 YFSETQ. CDR3 DNA sequence: TGCGCCAGCAGCCCCAGGGGGAGAGGGGATGCGGAGACCCAGTACTTC. Protein: CASSPRGRGDAETQYF. The variable domain in full, with the rest retrieved from reference TRBV5-1 and TRBJ2-5, is KAGVTQTPRYLIKTRGQQVTLSCSPISGHRSVSWYQQTPGQGLQFLFEYFSETQRNKGNFPGRFSGRQFSNSRSEMNVSTLELGDSALYLCASSPRGRGDAETQYFGPGTRLLVL.

V is TRBV11-2 and J is TRBJ2-2; 7 bases map to TRBD2. CDR1 and CDR2 from the germline V gene are SGHAT and FQNNGV. The trim removed 2 bases at V and 5 bases at J, leaving 5 bases unmatched. The CDR3 is 15 residues long. This CDR3 is CASSLRGSGTGELFF. CDR3 bases: TGTGCCAGCAGCTTAAGAGGTAGCGGGACCGGGGAGCTGTTTTTT. The full variable domain, its missing parts supplied by reference TRBV11-2 and TRBJ2-2, is EAGVAQSPRYKIIEKRQSVAFWCNPISGHATLYWYQQILGQGPKLLIQFQNNGVVDDSQLPKDRFSAERLKGVDSTLKIQPAKLEDSAVYLCASSLRGSGTGELFFGEGSRLTVL.

The chain employs TRBV7-8 and TRBJ1-4, with D possibly matching TRBD1 (5 bases). CDR3 length equals 16 residues. The germline V and J ends were trimmed by 1 base and 5 bases, with 14 bases remaining between them. Per the germline V gene, CDR1 is SGHVS and CDR2 is FQNEAQ. CDR3 sequence (DNA): TGTGCCAGCAGCTTAGTTGCGGGCAGGGCGAATGAAAAACTGTTTTTT. It specifies CASSLVAGRANEKLFF.